The clone carrying this T cell receptor (beta chain) appeared a few times. Its specificity is unknown. V dropped 2 bases and J dropped 13 bases, with 18 bases sitting between them. The CDR3 length is 14 residues. The data originate from a study of blood T cells in healthy people across ages. Study details: For every two T cells, template switching captured about one barcoded beta molecule. Study observations and caveats: Roughly linearly, TCR beta diversity per million T cells fell as age increased.

Isolation per sample recovered at least 7 million PBMCs. Then a second PCR, running roughly 7 to 11 cycles, was carried out with a sample-barcoded 5' primer and a J-beta primer mix. There were at least 3 million CDR3-containing paired-end reads obtained from each sample. TCRdb re-derived calls from the 5' RACE reads in MiXCR, one entry per CDR3 protein. This sample carries about 970,000 distinct CDR3 sequences, 45% to 60% of them seen once, and the ten largest clones take about a fifth. This sequence was found in a woman aged 55-70 years in good health. The source material was blood. The chain couples TRBV12-3 or TRBV12-4 to TRBJ2-4, with a tentative D call TRBD2 (5 bases). This chain's CDR3 is CASSLNVGAGEQYF. CDR3 DNA sequence: TGTGCCAGCAGTTTAAACGTGGGAGCTGGGGAGCAGTACTTC.